A single sample gave rise to the 17 T cell receptor beta chains below, sequenced in a study of OX40 agonist ivuxolimab in advanced cancers. The library came from the immunoSEQ multiplex PCR assay. This is the immuneACCESS table as TCRdb keeps it, with only in-frame sequences that have V and J called. A part of the clones is gone; compared with another copy, unresolved V genes explain less than half, and the rest is unexplained. Here the sample has under 40,000 clones; roughly 84% occur a single time. 1.8% of the sample is taken by the ten largest. Sequenced material: CD4+ or CD8+ T cells sorted from blood, taken in a trial of the OX40 agonist ivuxolimab. The receptors were sampled from an adult with an advanced solid tumor such as melanoma, head and neck, liver or kidney cancer.

The genes are TRBV6-5 and TRBJ2-3; D remains unclear. The CDR3 loop spans 12 amino acids. Trimming pared 3 bases from V and 6 bases from J, leaving 7 bases between. Germline V gene sequence: CDR1 MNHEY, CDR2 SVGAGI. CDR3 nucleotide sequence: TGTGCCAGCAGTTATTGGTCGGATACGCAGTATTTT. Protein: CASSYWSDTQYF.

The genes are TRBV28 and TRBJ2-7; D is uncertain. V dropped 1 base and J dropped 6 bases, with 7 bases sitting between them. Germline CDR1 reads MDHEN; CDR2 reads SYDVKM. CDR3 length equals 12 residues. Here the CDR3 DNA reads TGTGCCAGCAGTTTATACATAGGCGAGCAGTACTTC. Protein sequence: CASSLYIGEQYF.

V and J are TRBV5-1 and TRBJ2-1, with 13 bases identical to TRBD2. The CDR3 has 16 residues. In germline, CDR1 is SGHRS, CDR2 YFSETQ. V lost 4 bases and J lost 7; bases outside the gene matches: 8. In DNA form, the CDR3 reads TGCGCCAGCAGCATCGAGACTAGCGGGAGGTCAAATGAGCAGTTCTTC. Residues: CASSIETSGRSNEQFF.

This clone was seen a few times. The chain couples TRBV11-2 to TRBJ1-5; 7 nucleotides agree with TRBD1. The CDR3 is made up of 13 amino acids. V shed 5 bases and J 6 bases; nucleotides not matched to a gene: 4. Germline V CDR1 and CDR2: SGHAT, FQNNGV. CDR3 region: CASSAGGRQPQHF. The DNA of the CDR3 is TGTGCCAGCAGCGCAGGGGGACGTCAGCCCCAGCATTTT.

The chain is built from TRBV4-1 and TRBJ2-1, with TRBD1 identical over 7 bases. Germline-derived CDR1 and CDR2 are MGHRA and YSYEKL. The CDR3 runs to 14 residues. V dropped 2 bases and J dropped 7; count of bases not matched to a gene: 5. This CDR3 reads CASSQPTGLNEQFF. CDR3 DNA sequence: TGCGCCAGCAGCCAACCGACAGGGTTGAATGAGCAGTTCTTC.

The J gene is TRBJ1-5, the V gene TRBV19; 9 bases fit TRBD1. Germline V gives CDR1 LNHDA, CDR2 SQIVND (reference sequence). V trimming: 8 bases; J trimming: 4 bases; junction bases outside the gene matches: 9. The CDR3 spans 15 residues. The CDR3 nucleotides read TGTGCCAGTGGTCGGGGGACAGGGATGAATCAGCCCCAGCATTTT. Translation gives CASGRGTGMNQPQHF.

V gene TRBV6-1 combines with J gene TRBJ2-2; 7 positions agree with TRBD1. This CDR3 region has 14 residues. After removal of 7 bases from V and 3 bases from J, the junction contained 5 bases not matched to a gene. The germline V gene encodes CDR1 MNHNS and CDR2 SASEGT. CDR3: CASTRGLDTGELFF. In DNA, the CDR3 is TGTGCCAGCACTAGGGGGCTCGACACCGGGGAGCTGTTTTTT.

In nucleotides, the CDR3 is TGTGCCAGCAGCTTTAACGTATTCAGAGGGGAGCTGTTTTTT. It specifies CASSFNVFRGELFF. The gene calls are TRBV7-3 and TRBJ2-2, with D hard to call. Trimming cost V 3 bases and J 8 bases, with 13 bases left between them. This CDR3 has 14 residues. CDR1 and CDR2 from the germline V gene are SGHTA and FQGTGA.

This chain links TRBV5-6 with TRBJ2-1; 8 bases line up with TRBD2. With V trimmed by 4 bases and J by 6 bases, 9 bases remained unmatched. The length of the CDR3 is 15 residues. Per the germline V gene, CDR1 is SGHDT and CDR2 is YYEEEE. In DNA, the CDR3 is TGTGCCAGCAGCCGACGGGGGGCGGGAGGCAATGAGCAGTTCTTC. It encodes CASSRRGAGGNEQFF.

In its sample, this clone was seen a few times. This chain links TRBV11-2 with TRBJ2-3; either TRBD1 or TRBD2 may supply D (6 bases each). Germline CDR1 SGHAT, CDR2 FQNNGV. V lost 4 bases to trimming and J lost 6 bases, with 20 bases between them. CDR3 length equals 16 residues. In DNA, the CDR3 is TGTGCCAGCAGCTCTGGGGAGAATAGGGGGGTGGATACGCAGTATTTT. The encoded protein is CASSSGENRGVDTQYF.

Comment on this clone: A read error may account for a junction end that differs from germline. This rearrangement joins TRBV6-1 to TRBJ1-6; the D is unclear. Germline CDR1 and CDR2: MNHNS and SASEGT. CDR3 length: 14 residues. The CDR3 loop is CASTEWGVGSPLHF. CDR3 sequence (DNA): TGTGCCAGCACTGAATGGGGAGTCGGGTCACCCCTCCACTTT.

CDR3 in amino acids: CASMRNSQETQYF. CDR3 DNA: TGTGCCAGCATGAGAAATTCGCAAGAGACCCAGTACTTC. The chain combines TRBV6-6 with TRBJ2-5, with D uncertain. CDR1 and CDR2 from the germline V gene are MNHNY and SVGAGI (reference sequence). With 7 bases removed from V and 2 bases from J, the gap between germline ends came to 11 bases. CDR3 size: 13 residues.

V and J are TRBV5-1 and TRBJ2-1; 7 bases map to TRBD1. V dropped 2 bases and J dropped 0; count of bases not matched to a gene: 5. The CDR3 extends over 16 amino acids. Germline CDR1 reads SGHRS; CDR2 reads YFSETQ. The CDR3 reads CASSLQGTSSYNEQFF. The CDR3 DNA follows: TGCGCCAGCAGCTTACAGGGGACGAGCTCCTACAATGAGCAGTTCTTC. The whole variable domain, remainder taken from reference TRBV5-1 and TRBJ2-1, is KAGVTQTPRYLIKTRGQQVTLSCSPISGHRSVSWYQQTPGQGLQFLFEYFSETQRNKGNFPGRFSGRQFSNSRSEMNVSTLELGDSALYLCASSLQGTSSYNEQFFGPGTRLTVL.

The gene calls are TRBV11-3 and TRBJ2-1; 9 nucleotides align to TRBD2. The CDR3 covers 15 residues. CDR1 is SGHNT and CDR2 is YENEEA in the germline V gene. J gave up 0 bases and V 6 bases, and 3 bases lay outside the gene matches. The CDR3 loop is CASSLAGPSYNEQFF. The DNA for the CDR3 is TGTGCCAGCAGTCTAGCGGGACCCTCCTACAATGAGCAGTTCTTC.

The chain uses TRBV15 and TRBJ2-7; 9 positions match TRBD2. V lost 4 bases, J lost 4 bases, and 8 bases stayed unmatched. There are 15 residues in the CDR3. Germline loops: CDR1 LNHNV, CDR2 YYDKDF (reference sequence). The CDR3 sequence: CATSTERGVLYEQYF. CDR3 in DNA: TGTGCCACCAGCACCGAGCGGGGGGTCTTATACGAGCAGTACTTC. The whole variable domain, remainder taken from reference TRBV15 and TRBJ2-7, is DAMVIQNPRYQVTQFGKPVTLSCSQTLNHNVMYWYQQKSSQAPKLLFHYYDKDFNNEADTPDNFQSRRPNTSFCFLDIRSPGLGDTAMYLCATSTERGVLYEQYFGPGTRLTVT.

V usage is TRBV2 and J usage is TRBJ2-1; tentatively, D is TRBD2 (5 bases). V was cut by 9 bases and J by 5 bases, with 11 bases left in between. The germline CDR1 and CDR2 sequences are SNHLY and FYNNEI. The CDR3 sequence is 12 residues long. In DNA form, the CDR3 reads TGTGCCAGTCGGGAAAACAACAATGAGCAGTTCTTC. It specifies CASRENNNEQFF.

The rearrangement links TRBV13 to TRBJ2-3; 14 bases line up with TRBD2. The germline gives CDR1 PRHDT, CDR2 FYEKMQ (reference sequence). CDR3 length: 19 amino acids. V shed 5 bases, J shed 3 bases, and the junction held 13 bases outside the gene matches. CDR3 amino acids: CASSLRGLAGVGWTDTQYF. CDR3 nucleotide sequence: TGTGCCAGCAGCCTACGGGGACTAGCGGGGGTCGGTTGGACAGATACGCAGTATTTT.